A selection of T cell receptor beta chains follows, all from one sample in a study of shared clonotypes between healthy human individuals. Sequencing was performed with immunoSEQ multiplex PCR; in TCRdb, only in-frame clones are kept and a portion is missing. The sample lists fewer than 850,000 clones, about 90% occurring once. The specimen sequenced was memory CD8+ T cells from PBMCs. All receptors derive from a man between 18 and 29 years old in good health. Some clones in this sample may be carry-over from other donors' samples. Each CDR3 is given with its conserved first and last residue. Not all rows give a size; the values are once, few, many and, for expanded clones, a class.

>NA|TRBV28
CASSVVSDLNEKLFF
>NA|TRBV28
CASSFWPLEVNTEAFF
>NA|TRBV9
CASSVEGGNTEAFF
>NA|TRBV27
CASSFGLAGETQYF
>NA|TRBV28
CASSLNQPQHF
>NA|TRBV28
CASSLQAYEQYF
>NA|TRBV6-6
CASSYSRSNEQFF
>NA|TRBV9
CASSAWDNTDTQYF
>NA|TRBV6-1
CASRVEGRSSEAFF
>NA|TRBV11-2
CASSPRQGVDYEQYF
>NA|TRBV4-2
CASSPRISYEQYF
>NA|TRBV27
CASSFMTGGMSDTQYF
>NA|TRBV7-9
CASSLRQGNEQYF
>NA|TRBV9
CASSKGQGILYSTDTQYF
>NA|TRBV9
CASSDAGVNIQYF
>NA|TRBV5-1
CASRDRLNTEAFF
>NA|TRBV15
CATSRGTGDYEQYF
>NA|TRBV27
CASSFRGYQPQHF
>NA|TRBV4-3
CASSPGNRGGGYTF
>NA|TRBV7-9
CASSLEGRTDTQYF
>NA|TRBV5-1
CASSNGRGLYEQYF
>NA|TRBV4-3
CASSQALGVQPQHF
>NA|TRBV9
CASSAGTEWIEQYF
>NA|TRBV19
CASSIRGPPVGAF
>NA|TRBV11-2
CASSSTPEDITDTQYF
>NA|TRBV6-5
CASSPRGGDYGYTF
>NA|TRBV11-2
CASSFDSNQPQHF
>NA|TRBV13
CASSSTDRSKQETQYF
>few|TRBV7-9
CASSFPTATEAFF
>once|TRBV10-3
CAISAGAGDTQYF
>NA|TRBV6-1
CASSEYFIAARSYEQYF
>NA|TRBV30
CAWSPWGQGINEQYF
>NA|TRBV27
CASSPKTATYEQYF
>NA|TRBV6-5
CASSPRGHEQYF
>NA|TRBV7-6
CASSPRLRNEQYF
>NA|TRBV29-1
CSVTFYDEQFF
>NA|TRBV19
CASSIAGSSYEQYF
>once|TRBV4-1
CASSHVAGAPPSTDTQYF
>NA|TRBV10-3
CAISESGERYNEQFF
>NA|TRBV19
CASSMGGVSYEQYF
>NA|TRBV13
CASSYTGASGNTIYF
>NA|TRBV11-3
CASSHDGYEQYF
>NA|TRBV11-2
CASSSVLAVRETQYF
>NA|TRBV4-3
CASSQPGQPRDTQYF
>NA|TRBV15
CATSRKTGGGYTF
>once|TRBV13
CASSQDREQFF
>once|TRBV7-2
CASSPFLGANTEAFF
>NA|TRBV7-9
CASSPSLGRNYEQYF